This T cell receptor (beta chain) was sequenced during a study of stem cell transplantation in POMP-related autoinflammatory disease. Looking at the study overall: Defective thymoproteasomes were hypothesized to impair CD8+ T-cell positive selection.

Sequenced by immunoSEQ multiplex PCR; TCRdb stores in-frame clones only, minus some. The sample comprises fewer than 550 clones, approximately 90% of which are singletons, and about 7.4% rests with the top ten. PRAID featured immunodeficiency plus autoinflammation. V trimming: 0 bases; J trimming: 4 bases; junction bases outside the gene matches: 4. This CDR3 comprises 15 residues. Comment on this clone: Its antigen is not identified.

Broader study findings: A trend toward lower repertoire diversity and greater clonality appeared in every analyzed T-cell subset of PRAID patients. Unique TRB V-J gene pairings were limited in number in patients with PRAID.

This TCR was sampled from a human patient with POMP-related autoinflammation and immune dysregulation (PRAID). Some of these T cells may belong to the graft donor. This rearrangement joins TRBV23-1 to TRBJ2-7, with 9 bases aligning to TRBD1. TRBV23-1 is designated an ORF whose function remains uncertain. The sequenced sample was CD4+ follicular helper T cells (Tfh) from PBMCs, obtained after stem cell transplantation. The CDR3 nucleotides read TGCGCCAGCAGTCAATCGGGACAGGGAGGTTACGAGCAGTACTTC. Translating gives CASSQSGQGGYEQYF.